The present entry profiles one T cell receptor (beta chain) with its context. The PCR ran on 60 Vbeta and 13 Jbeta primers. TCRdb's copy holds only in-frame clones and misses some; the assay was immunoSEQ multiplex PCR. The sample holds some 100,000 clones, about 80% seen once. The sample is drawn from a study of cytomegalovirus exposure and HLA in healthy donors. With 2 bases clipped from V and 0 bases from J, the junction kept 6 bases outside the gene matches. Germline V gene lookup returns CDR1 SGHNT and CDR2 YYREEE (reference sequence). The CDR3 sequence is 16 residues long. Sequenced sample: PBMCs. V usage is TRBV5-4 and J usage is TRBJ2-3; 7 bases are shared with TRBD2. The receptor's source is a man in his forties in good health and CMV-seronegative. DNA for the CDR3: TGTGCCAGCAGCTTCGACCAGCGGGGTAGCACAGATACGCAGTATTTT. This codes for CASSFDQRGSTDTQYF.